Given below is one TCR beta chain in context. Its specificity is not known. TCRdb's table, derived via immunoSEQ multiplex PCR, lists solely in-frame clones and lacks some. Of under 200,000 clones listed, about 88% are singletons. The data were obtained in a study of T cell responses to AZD1222 COVID-19 vaccine. Germline V gene sequence: CDR1 MNHEY, CDR2 SMNVEV (reference sequence). Trimming pared 4 bases from V and 1 base from J, leaving 11 bases between. The CDR3 has 15 residues. Study-level points and caveats: Vaccine-associated CD4 TCRs spanned spike, dominant at 160-218 and 743-854. The donor cohort was predominantly white British with a female majority, and clonal diversity may have been underestimated. Following two doses of AZD1222, Spike-specific TCR breadth and depth rose. Unmutated regions of variants are reportedly targeted by nearly half of spike-specific TCRs.

This receptor was obtained from an adult in good health. Sequencing was performed on peripheral blood, taken on day 0 of AZD1222 vaccination. This chain connects TRBV27 to TRBJ1-3, with D perhaps TRBD1 (5 bases). Here the CDR3 DNA reads TGTGCCAGCAGTTGGTCTGGGGCTTCTGGAAACACCATATATTTT. Protein product: CASSWSGASGNTIYF.